This T cell receptor beta chain emerged from a study of shared clonotypes between healthy human individuals. For the study at large: Per donor, three plates held CD4 naive cells, three held CD4 memory, two held CD8 naive and one held CD8 memory.

About this clone: Its specificity is not known.

Generated by immunoSEQ multiplex PCR, the TCRdb table keeps only in-frame clones and is missing some. The sample carries under 650,000 clones, 90% to 96% recorded once. This CDR3 is 13 amino acids long. V gave up 5 bases and J gave up 9 bases, with 14 bases separating them. Germline V gene data show CDR1 as LNHDA and CDR2 as SQIVND (reference sequence). General observations from the study: For naive CD4 cells, 5% to 6.5% of clonotypes were shared across a handful of donors.

Study donors comprised healthy, HIV-negative adults devoid of recent acute infection or vaccination. This TCR derives from a woman aged 25 to 39 in good health. This rearrangement joins TRBV19 to TRBJ1-5; D is undetermined. The sample comprised naive CD4+ T cells sorted from blood. Subset here: CD45RA+ positively selected. The CDR3 DNA sequence: TGTGCCAGTAGTGAAATGGGGTTAAGGCCCCAGCATTTT. Protein: CASSEMGLRPQHF. Full variable domain (rest looked up from reference TRBV19 and TRBJ1-5): DGGITQSPKYLFRKEGQNVTLSCEQNLNHDAMYWYRQDPGQGLRLIYYSQIVNDFQKGDIAEGYSVSREKKESFPLTVTSAQKNPTAFYLCASSEMGLRPQHFGDGTRLSIL.